Here is one T cell receptor (beta chain) with its context. PCR employed 60 Vbeta and 13 Jbeta primers. Here immunoSEQ multiplex PCR was the method, and the copy in TCRdb shows in-frame clones only, minus some. The top ten clones hold 3.5% to 4.5% of a sample with 70,000 to 85,000 clones, approximately 67% of them seen once. The CDR3 contains 14 residues. Germline CDR1 reads MNHNY; CDR2 reads SVGAGI (reference sequence). Trimming took off 5 bases at V and 0 bases at J, with 8 bases between the two ends. The sample belongs to a study of cytomegalovirus exposure and HLA in healthy donors. The receptor's source is a male donor in good health and CMV-seropositive. The genes are TRBV6-6 and TRBJ1-5; TRBD1 is a possible D gene (6 bases). The sample consisted of PBMCs. Here the CDR3 reads CASSDRHSNQPQHF. As DNA, the CDR3 is TGTGCCAGCAGTGACAGGCATAGCAATCAGCCCCAGCATTTT.